The rows below give T cell receptor beta chains drawn from one sample of a study of identical twins. TCRdb fed the 5' RACE reads into MiXCR, producing one record per CDR3 protein. Found here are roughly 230,000 distinct CDR3 sequences, approximately 8.3% of them singletons; the top ten hold less than 4%. The same specimen was also included in a second study, on yellow fever vaccine responses in identical twins.

Sequenced input: CD8+ T cells sorted from blood. The source is a woman younger than 35 in good health. Both conserved end residues are trimmed from each CDR3. Only part of the rows carry a size: once, few, many, or a class if the clone is expanded.

clone_size	cdr3_length	v_call	cdr3_aa
few	11	TRBV11-2	ASSPAPLYEQY
NA	11	TRBV12-3/TRBV12-4	ASTDDLEDEQF
many	13	TRBV11-1	ASSLVETGANVLT
few	16	TRBV28	ASSPSWLAGVSYNEQF
many	14	TRBV20-1	SARRPSGGDYNEQF
NA	11	TRBV20-1	SGRDRRVNEQF
many	13	TRBV4-3	ASSQGSALNTEAF
NA	12	TRBV7-6	ASSAQGEADTQY
NA	14	TRBV6-2/TRBV6-3	ASSYSRGRATDTQY
NA	15	TRBV3-1	ASSQDSPDRRSYEQY
few	14	TRBV6-2/TRBV6-3	ASSWSWVDYDNEQF
NA	11	TRBV6-2/TRBV6-3	ASSRQGADTQY
many	13	TRBV7-8	ASSLAGFSSYEQY
few	15	TRBV29-1	SVEILQLDRVDTEAF
few	13	TRBV7-2	ASSLEHWGAGELF
few	13	TRBV5-6	ASSLSWAGQETQY
few	12	TRBV20-1	SASASGGPETQY
few	11	TRBV10-3	ATKPGNTYEQY
few	13	TRBV7-2	ASSWSAGGSYEQY
many	14	TRBV20-1	SAMITSGVSYNEQF
NA	13	TRBV4-3	ASSQGPEGYNEQF
few	12	TRBV29-1	SVDPGQINYGYT
few	15	TRBV10-3	AISGVRQGAAPWEQY
many	10	TRBV7-9	ASSIHLNEQF
many	12	TRBV9	ASSAGTGRNIQY
NA	11	TRBV12-5	ASGLGVPETQY
few	12	TRBV12-3/TRBV12-4	ASSWASGGYEQF
NA	12	TRBV12-3/TRBV12-4	ASKSGTVGNTIY
NA	16	TRBV5-5	ASSYEGTSGMGTDTQY
NA	14	TRBV5-1	ASSLGQGVSGYEQY
NA	13	TRBV27	ASSLIRGGADEQY